A selection of T cell receptor beta chains follows, all from one sample in a study of cytomegalovirus exposure and HLA in healthy donors. The method was immunoSEQ multiplex PCR; TCRdb's version includes in-frame clones alone and lacks a portion of them. The table includes about 140,000 clones, roughly 80% detected once. Sequenced material: PBMCs. Receptors originate from a female donor in good health and CMV-seronegative. Both conserved end residues are trimmed from each CDR3. The order of the fields is V gene, CDR3 protein.

v_call: TRBV6-5
cdr3_aa: ASFRDRHADNEQF

v_call: TRBV4-1
cdr3_aa: ASSQDLAGYGYT

v_call: TRBV6-1
cdr3_aa: ASSEAATGGLNTEAF

v_call: TRBV27
cdr3_aa: ASSLTGDSNQPQH

v_call: TRBV15
cdr3_aa: ATSGGQVTFTDTQY

v_call: TRBV14
cdr3_aa: ASSPRRQGQPQH

v_call: TRBV4-1
cdr3_aa: ASSQEGTGITYEQY

v_call: TRBV7-9
cdr3_aa: ASSRPSFTSYGYT

v_call: TRBV18
cdr3_aa: ASSPSLGSPNYGYT

v_call: TRBV10-3
cdr3_aa: AIRMGGTYEQY

v_call: TRBV27
cdr3_aa: ASSLRSAGGRNTEAF

v_call: TRBV19
cdr3_aa: ASSSLIQVNEQF

v_call: TRBV5-4
cdr3_aa: ASSLDRGSYNEQF

v_call: TRBV9
cdr3_aa: ASSGGPGGAF

v_call: TRBV9
cdr3_aa: ASSVSLGDSLEKLF

v_call: TRBV2
cdr3_aa: ASSALDPGDRMTDTQY

v_call: TRBV6-5
cdr3_aa: ASSYSDLGRETEAF

v_call: TRBV16
cdr3_aa: ASSQSYNYGYT

v_call: TRBV6-5
cdr3_aa: ASSSLETQY

v_call: TRBV18
cdr3_aa: ASSPGGSGYEQY

v_call: TRBV7-9
cdr3_aa: ASQGPNRDQPQH

v_call: TRBV28
cdr3_aa: ASSLANYGYT

v_call: TRBV25-1
cdr3_aa: ASSYTQGAVTEAF

v_call: TRBV7-8
cdr3_aa: ASSPRQNYGYT

v_call: TRBV6-1
cdr3_aa: ASSDWTEDTDTQY

v_call: TRBV28
cdr3_aa: ASSQAGTEYNEQF

v_call: TRBV6-1
cdr3_aa: ASSLRDSYNYGYT

v_call: TRBV15
cdr3_aa: ATSRAAGGSYGYT

v_call: TRBV9
cdr3_aa: ASSLHRDGANVLT

v_call: TRBV29-1
cdr3_aa: SGGVRGGGYT

v_call: TRBV2
cdr3_aa: ASREGRRAFDNEQF

v_call: TRBV6-6
cdr3_aa: ASSPGTYEQY

v_call: TRBV6-1
cdr3_aa: ASSQGRNTIY

v_call: TRBV27
cdr3_aa: ASSFSYRGQDKGQPQH

v_call: TRBV11-2
cdr3_aa: ASSLDSRTPYNEQF

v_call: TRBV28
cdr3_aa: ASSLLTDTQY

v_call: TRBV6-5
cdr3_aa: ASSYDMGGEGYT

v_call: TRBV2
cdr3_aa: ASSGQGVSNQPQH

v_call: TRBV5-8
cdr3_aa: ASSLSEQGLHNEQF

v_call: TRBV2
cdr3_aa: ASSAGTGRTGELF

v_call: TRBV29-1
cdr3_aa: SVPSTGRRSEQY

v_call: TRBV18
cdr3_aa: ASSPPDRENIQY

v_call: TRBV30
cdr3_aa: AWSVPGSKQY

v_call: TRBV9
cdr3_aa: ASSQGGITLSPLH